This record concerns one T cell receptor (beta chain) sequence. What this receptor recognizes is not known. Base qualities are not recorded, but no much larger clone differs from it by a single base. The data derive from a study of primary melanoma T cells and metastatic recurrence (dated by TCRdb to the early 2020s). Background on the whole study: The cohort consisted of roughly 200 primary melanomas of stage T2 to T4, each more than 1 mm thick. The T-cell fraction measured by TCR beta sequencing was compared against progression-free survival as the clinical outcome. The study examined whether T-cell fraction and T-cell repertoire clonality in primary melanoma tumors predicted patient outcome. Histopathological grading of tumor-infiltrating lymphocytes was compared with the sequencing-derived T-cell fraction.

The paper as a whole reports these results and caveats: Tumor T-cell fraction was reported to predict progression-free survival independently of thickness, ulceration, mitotic rate and age. Reportedly, adding T-cell fraction to tumor thickness improved progression-free survival prediction more than adding any other histopathological variable did. The authors framed an effective T-cell-mediated antitumor response in primary melanoma only as a suggestion, not a demonstrated mechanism. A T-cell fraction greater than 20% appeared to be protective whatever the ulceration status, mitotic rate or nodal disease.

The patients had surgically resected primary melanoma that was considered potentially curable but at risk of metastatic recurrence. The receptor library was made with the immunoSEQ multiplex PCR assay. Primary melanoma tumor tissue underwent high-throughput sequencing of the T-cell receptor beta chain. As for the authors' bioinformatics: The repertoire analyses covered TCRB CDR3 sharing between samples and the distribution of insertions and deletions. The predictive value of the T-cell fraction was ranked against histopathological variables by a gradient-boosted model. TCRdb provides this immuneACCESS table in a form limited to in-frame rearrangements. Some clones are lacking; in checked studies, under half of them reflect an unresolved V gene, and why the rest are absent is not known. V and J calls and clone size follow that table, whereas D and trimming were derived from the DNA. The sample table lists under 300 clones, about two thirds of them with a count of one. Around 25% of the sample is in the top ten clones.

The clonotype was recovered from a human donor with melanoma. Sequencing was performed on melanoma tumor tissue.

The DNA reads as follows: TGTGCCAGCAGTTACTTTAACACCGGGGAGCTGTTTTTT. This gives the protein CASSYFNTGELFF. This sequence uses TRBV6-8 and TRBJ2-2; there is no confident call for the D gene. CDR1 and CDR2, looked up from the germline V gene, are MNHGY and SAAAGT. At the junction V is shortened by 1 base and J by 2 bases, with 2 bases in between. The CDR3 sequence holds 13 residues, the cysteine and phenylalanine included. Of all the DNA, just the CDR3 is kept, 39 bases in frame from base 1.